This entry lists 3 T cell receptor beta chains sequenced from one sample in a study of blood T cell repertoires in COVID-19. Data came from immunoSEQ multiplex PCR; TCRdb stores just in-frame clones and leaves some out. Altogether 130,000 to 150,000 clones are present, roughly 89% being singletons, with the ten largest covering around 0.91%. Sequencing was carried out using peripheral blood. These TCRs come from a woman in her forties or fifties with acute or convalescent COVID-19.

The CDR3: CASSFQETGELFF. As DNA, the CDR3 is TGTGCCAGCAGTTTTCAAGAGACCGGGGAGCTGTTTTTT. The chain uses TRBV12-3 or TRBV12-4 and TRBJ2-2, with D unresolved. V was shortened by 3 bases and J by 5 bases, with 7 bases between the two germline ends. This CDR3 contains 13 residues.

CDR3 sequence (DNA): TGCGCCAGCAGCCAAGGGTTGTCGGTCACTGAAGCTTTCTTT. It codes for CASSQGLSVTEAFF. The V gene is TRBV4-1, the J gene TRBJ1-1, with D unclear. This CDR3 contains 14 residues. The germline V gene has CDR1 MGHRA and CDR2 YSYEKL. The germline V and J ends were trimmed by 1 base and 4 bases, with 10 bases remaining between them.

The chain joins TRBV9 to TRBJ2-7, with a tentative D call TRBD2 (5 bases). CDR3 length equals 12 residues. V was cut by 3 bases and J by 5 bases, with 9 bases left in between. In germline, CDR1 is SGDLS, CDR2 YYNGEE. The CDR3 region is CASSATRDEQYF. The CDR3 DNA follows: TGTGCCAGCAGCGCAACTAGGGACGAGCAGTACTTC.